These T cell receptor beta chains were read from a single sample in a study of T cell changes during pregnancy in multiple sclerosis. The data were produced by immunoSEQ multiplex PCR, yet TCRdb's version contains in-frame clones alone and is incomplete. This repertoire shows tens of thousands of clones, 85% to 95% found once; its top ten account for around 1.4%. Sequenced here: peripheral blood, sampled in the third trimester of pregnancy. All receptors come from a female donor in good health, enrolled as a control in a pregnancy study. Each CDR3 is given with its conserved first and last residue. The D gene is left open where the match is weak.

>TRBV5-1|TRBJ1-2|-
CASSFGGSGYGYTF
TGCGCCAGCAGCTTCGGGGGGTCGGGCTATGGCTACACCTTC
>TRBV11-2|TRBJ2-3|-
CASRSSQGRPKDTQYF
TGTGCCAGCAGGTCATCCCAGGGCCGCCCGAAAGATACGCAGTATTTT
>TRBV5-1|TRBJ2-7|TRBD1
CASSFTGVYEQYF
TGCGCCAGCAGCTTTACAGGGGTATACGAGCAGTACTTC
>TRBV6-1|TRBJ1-1|-
CASSRETENTEAFF
TGTGCCAGCAGCCGGGAGACAGAAAACACTGAAGCTTTCTTT
>TRBV5-1|TRBJ2-2|TRBD2
CASSLGGHSGTTGELFF
TGCGCCAGCAGCTTGGGAGGACATAGCGGGACCACCGGGGAGCTGTTTTTT
>TRBV19|TRBJ2-7|-
CASNPGQDSYEQYF
TGTGCCTCAAATCCGGGACAAGACTCCTACGAGCAGTACTTC
>TRBV27|TRBJ2-7|TRBD2
CASSLSPSGRASEQYF
TGTGCCAGCAGTTTATCGCCTAGCGGGAGGGCCTCCGAGCAGTACTTC
>TRBV5-1|TRBJ2-7|TRBD2
CASSLGLAGGAGQYF
TGCGCCAGCAGCTTAGGACTAGCGGGAGGGGCCGGGCAGTACTTC
>TRBV15|TRBJ2-7|-
CATSPGQTYEQYF
TGTGCCACCAGCCCAGGACAGACTTACGAGCAGTACTTC
>TRBV10-3|TRBJ2-7|-
CAIAGSSYEQYF
TGTGCCATCGCGGGCAGCTCCTACGAGCAGTACTTC
>TRBV5-6|TRBJ1-4|TRBD1
CASSLGTGLRNEKLFF
TGTGCCAGCAGCCTAGGGACAGGGTTGAGAAATGAAAAACTGTTTTTT
>TRBV9|TRBJ2-7|TRBD2
CASSVLPLAGSYEQYF
TGTGCCAGCAGCGTACTTCCCTTAGCGGGCTCCTACGAGCAGTACTTC
>TRBV5-1|TRBJ2-7|TRBD2
CASSWTSGSSYEQYF
TGCGCCAGCAGCTGGACTAGCGGGAGCTCCTACGAGCAGTACTTC
>TRBV6-6|TRBJ1-5|-
CASSSRGNGNQPQHF
TGTGCCAGCAGTTCCAGAGGGAATGGCAATCAGCCCCAGCATTTT